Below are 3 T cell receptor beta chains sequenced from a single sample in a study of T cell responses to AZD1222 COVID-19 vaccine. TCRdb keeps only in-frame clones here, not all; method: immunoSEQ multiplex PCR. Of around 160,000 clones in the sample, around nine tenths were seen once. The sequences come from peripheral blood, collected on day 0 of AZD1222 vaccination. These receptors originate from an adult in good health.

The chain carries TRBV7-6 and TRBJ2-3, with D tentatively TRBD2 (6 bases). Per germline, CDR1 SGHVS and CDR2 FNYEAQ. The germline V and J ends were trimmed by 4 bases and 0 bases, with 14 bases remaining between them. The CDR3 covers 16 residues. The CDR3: CASSSRGGPSTDTQYF. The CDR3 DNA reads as TGTGCCAGCAGCTCGAGGGGAGGTCCTAGCACAGATACGCAGTATTTT.

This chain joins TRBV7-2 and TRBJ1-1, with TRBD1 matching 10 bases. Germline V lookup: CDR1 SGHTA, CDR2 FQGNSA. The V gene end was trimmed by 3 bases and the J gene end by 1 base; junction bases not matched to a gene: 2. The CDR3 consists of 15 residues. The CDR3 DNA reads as TGTGCCAGCAGCTTTGGGACAGGGGAGAACACTGAAGCTTTCTTT. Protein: CASSFGTGENTEAFF.

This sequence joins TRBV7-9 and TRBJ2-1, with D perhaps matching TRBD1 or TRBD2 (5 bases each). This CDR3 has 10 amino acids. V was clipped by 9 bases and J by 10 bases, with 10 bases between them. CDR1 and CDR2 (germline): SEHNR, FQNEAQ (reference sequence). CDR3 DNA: TGTGCCAGGGGACCGGGAGAGCAGTTCTTC. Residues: CARGPGEQFF.